The clone carrying this T cell receptor (beta chain) was recorded a few times. Its target is unknown. V lost 1 base and J 7 bases, leaving 13 bases between the germline ends. The length of the CDR3 is 14 residues. The germline CDR1 and CDR2 sequences are SGHKS and YYEKEE (reference sequence). This sample was included in a study of T-cell memory formation after mild COVID-19. Study-level background: TCR clusters showed largely donor specificity. Study-level points and caveats: Pre-infection memory carried some responding clones, suggesting that cross-reactive memory joined. Clones that contracted clustered mainly in CM and EM if CD4+ and in EMRA if CD8+. Whether day 37 second-wave clones are SARS-CoV-2-specific was not confirmed.

TCRdb recomputed calls from the 5' RACE reads with MiXCR, one row per CDR3 protein. The sample comprises around 340,000 distinct CDR3 sequences, about 16% of which are singletons, and about 22% rests with the top ten. The sequenced sample consisted of PBMCs or a T cell subset sorted from them (not recorded which). This receptor was identified in a young man who had mild COVID-19 (a few samples of this study predate the infection). Cell type and time point are not known. The chain is built from TRBV5-5 and TRBJ2-3; D is undetermined. The CDR3 protein is CASSLWTDLHTQYF. Written as DNA, the CDR3 is TGTGCCAGCAGCTTGTGGACGGACCTTCATACGCAGTATTTT. The full variable domain, with the rest looked up from reference TRBV5-5 and TRBJ2-3, is DAGVTQSPTHLIKTRGQQVTLRCSPISGHKSVSWYQQVLGQGPQFIFQYYEKEERGRGNFPDRFSARQFPNYSSELNVNALLLGDSALYLCASSLWTDLHTQYFGPGTRLTVL.